The 22 T cell receptor beta chains reported below all come from one sample, sequenced in a study of blood T cell repertoires in COVID-19. Sequenced by immunoSEQ multiplex PCR; TCRdb stores in-frame clones only, minus some. The table lists 190,000 or so clones, 85% of them singletons, with 0.95% in the top ten. The source material was peripheral blood. These receptors all come from a man aged 55 to 69 with COVID-19, enrolled during active disease.

This clone was seen once. The chain links TRBV28 to TRBJ2-3; D might be TRBD2 (5 bases). V shed 3 bases and J shed 3 bases, with 10 bases lying between them. The CDR3 has 14 amino acids. In germline, CDR1 is MDHEN, CDR2 SYDVKM. CDR3 loop: CASSLVARTDTQYF. In DNA form, the CDR3 reads TGTGCCAGCAGTTTGGTAGCGCGGACAGATACGCAGTATTTT.

The rearrangement uses TRBV5-5 and TRBJ2-2; D is unclear. This CDR3 is built from 14 residues. Germline values: CDR1 SGHKS, CDR2 YYEKEE (reference sequence). The germline V and J ends were trimmed by 3 bases and 1 base, with 7 bases remaining between them. The CDR3 bases are TGTGCCAGCAGCTCCTCAGGGAACACCGGGGAGCTGTTTTTT. It is translated as CASSSSGNTGELFF.

The chain joins TRBV3-1 (or the pseudogene TRBV3-2) to TRBJ1-2; D is ambiguous. V was trimmed by 0 bases and J by 2 bases, leaving 7 bases between them. Germline V gene sequence: CDR1 LGHDT, CDR2 YNNKEL (reference sequence). This CDR3 contains 14 residues. The CDR3 nucleotides are TGTGCCAGCAGCCAAGACCACGGGAACTATGGCTACACCTTC. Residues: CASSQDHGNYGYTF.

The V call is TRBV5-4, the J call TRBJ1-1; D ambiguous. Trimming removed 0 bases at V and 0 bases at J, with 12 bases between. Germline CDR1 and CDR2: SGHNT and YYREEE (reference sequence). This CDR3 is built from 16 residues. CDR3 coding DNA: TGTGCCAGCAGCTTGGGTCGGGGAGTCATGAACACTGAAGCTTTCTTT. It is translated as CASSLGRGVMNTEAFF.

This rearrangement joins TRBV10-3 to TRBJ2-1; D may be TRBD1 (5 bases). Per the germline V gene, CDR1 is ENHRY and CDR2 is SYGVKD. This CDR3 comprises 16 residues. V shed 6 bases and J shed 1 base, with 16 bases lying between them. The CDR3 loop is CAISRQTVLSYNEQFF. The CDR3 DNA reads as TGTGCCATCAGCCGCCAGACAGTTCTGTCCTACAATGAGCAGTTCTTC.

This CDR3 is CASSLLSDYGYTF. CDR3 nucleotides: TGTGCCAGCAGTTTATTGAGCGACTATGGCTACACCTTC. This chain uses TRBV28 with TRBJ1-2; D unclear. The germline V and J ends were trimmed by 1 base and 3 bases, with 6 bases remaining between them. This CDR3 comprises 13 residues. Germline V lookup: CDR1 MDHEN, CDR2 SYDVKM.

The chain employs TRBV9 and TRBJ2-5, with TRBD1 matching over 7 bases. CDR1 is SGDLS, CDR2 YYNGEE, per germline. The CDR3 covers 15 residues. Germline trimming cut 3 bases from V and 5 bases from J; bases unmatched to any gene: 10. The CDR3 region is CASSGPGQQGETQYF. Here the CDR3 DNA reads TGTGCCAGCAGCGGCCCGGGACAGCAGGGGGAGACCCAGTACTTC.

The chain is built from TRBV19 and TRBJ2-3, with D tentatively TRBD2 (5 bases). The CDR3 spans 14 residues. Trimming removed 8 bases from V and 2 bases from J, with 14 bases in between. Germline V gene data show CDR1 as LNHDA and CDR2 as SQIVND (reference sequence). The DNA for the CDR3 is TGTGCCAGTTCCGCCCGGGGATTCACAGATACGCAGTATTTT. This translates into CASSARGFTDTQYF.

The rearrangement uses TRBV3-1 (or the pseudogene TRBV3-2) and TRBJ2-2; D might be TRBD1 (5 bases). CDR3 length equals 16 residues. The V gene's germline CDR1 is LGHDT and CDR2 YNNKEL (reference sequence). Trimming removed 1 base from V and 6 bases from J, with 15 bases in between. CDR3 protein: CASSQVGVLISGELFF. The CDR3, as DNA: TGTGCCAGCAGCCAAGTAGGGGTTTTGATATCCGGGGAGCTGTTTTTT.

The chain recombines TRBV7-2 with TRBJ1-3; D is possibly TRBD1 (6 bases). The CDR3 sequence is 15 residues long. Germline V gene sequence: CDR1 SGHTA, CDR2 FQGNSA. The V end was cut by 1 base, the J end by 2 bases, with 9 bases between. The CDR3, as DNA: TGTGCCAGCAGCTTAGTAAAGGGGGCTGGAAACACCATATATTTT. It is translated as CASSLVKGAGNTIYF.

The chain links TRBV18 to TRBJ1-1; no reliable D call. This CDR3 has 13 residues. V lost 4 bases, J lost 11 bases, and 17 bases lay in between. Germline V gene lookup returns CDR1 KGHSH and CDR2 LQKENI. CDR3 nucleotide sequence: TGTGCCAGCTCACACAAATCGGGGTTGGAGGCTTTCTTT. It encodes CASSHKSGLEAFF.

A note on this clone: Other nucleotide sequences in the sample specify the same CDR3. This chain uses TRBV6-5 with TRBJ1-2, with 8 bases identical to TRBD1. Germline CDR1 and CDR2: MNHEY and SVGAGI. The ends lost 0 bases at V and 2 bases at J; junction bases unmatched: 2. The CDR3 is 15 amino acids. The CDR3 loop is CASSYSAGGNYGYTF. The CDR3 DNA is TGTGCCAGCAGTTACTCTGCAGGGGGCAACTATGGCTACACCTTC.

This clone occurred a few times. The chain carries TRBV7-2 and TRBJ2-7, with D perhaps matching TRBD2 (6 bases). The CDR3 runs 16 residues. The germline V gene encodes CDR1 SGHTA and CDR2 FQGNSA. Between the trimmed V and J ends, which lost 7 bases and 5 bases, there was a span of 24 bases. The CDR3 loop is CASTPGGKGIIHEQYF. The CDR3, as DNA: TGTGCCAGCACCCCCGGGGGAAAGGGGATAATCCACGAGCAGTACTTC.

The chain carries TRBV3-1 (or the pseudogene TRBV3-2) and TRBJ1-6; 7 bases line up with TRBD1. The V and J ends lost 2 bases and 9 bases, in that order; junction bases with no gene match: 10. The V gene's germline CDR1 is LGHDT and CDR2 YNNKEL (reference sequence). This CDR3 has 16 amino acids. CDR3 in amino acids: CASSQRTGVNRSPLHF. The CDR3 DNA sequence: TGTGCCAGCAGCCAAAGAACAGGGGTAAATCGTTCACCCCTCCACTTT.

This chain uses TRBV5-1 with TRBJ2-3; 12 nucleotides align to TRBD2. Trimming cost V 1 base and J 4 bases; bases outside gene matches: 10. The CDR3 sequence is 18 residues long. The V gene's germline CDR1 is SGHRS and CDR2 YFSETQ. In DNA form, the CDR3 reads TGCGCCAGCAGCTTGATGCGACTAGCGGGAGAGGAGCCAGATACGCAGTATTTT. It is translated as CASSLMRLAGEEPDTQYF. Complete variable domain (other parts from reference TRBV5-1 and TRBJ2-3): KAGVTQTPRYLIKTRGQQVTLSCSPISGHRSVSWYQQTPGQGLQFLFEYFSETQRNKGNFPGRFSGRQFSNSRSEMNVSTLELGDSALYLCASSLMRLAGEEPDTQYFGPGTRLTVL.

The J gene is TRBJ2-2, the V gene TRBV10-3, with D tentatively TRBD2 (6 bases). The CDR3 extends over 14 amino acids. V lost 8 bases and J 4 bases, leaving 14 bases between the germline ends. Germline values: CDR1 ENHRY, CDR2 SYGVKD. The CDR3 is CAIGRGMGTGELFF. In DNA form, the CDR3 reads TGTGCCATCGGGCGCGGGATGGGCACCGGGGAGCTGTTTTTT.

This clone was observed a few times. The rearrangement uses TRBV19 and TRBJ1-1; a weak D match, TRBD1 (5 bases). Trimming stripped 7 bases from V and 7 bases from J, with 13 bases between. The length of the CDR3 is 12 residues. The germline CDR1 and CDR2 sequences are LNHDA and SQIVND (reference sequence). CDR3 region: CASKMGGGEAFF. CDR3 coding DNA: TGTGCCAGTAAGATGGGGGGGGGTGAAGCTTTCTTT.

This clone appeared a single time. The rearrangement uses TRBV7-2 and TRBJ2-7; 7 nucleotides align to TRBD1. CDR1 and CDR2 (germline): SGHTA, FQGNSA. The CDR3 is made up of 16 amino acids. With 5 bases clipped from V and 2 bases from J, the junction kept 12 bases outside the gene matches. CDR3: CASSLRTGQTPYEQYF. CDR3 DNA: TGTGCCAGCAGCCTTAGGACAGGTCAGACTCCCTACGAGCAGTACTTC.

A few counts support this clone. V and J are TRBV25-1 and TRBJ1-4, with no clear D. Trimming pared 4 bases from V and 10 bases from J, leaving 10 bases between. Germline CDR1 MGHDK, CDR2 SYGVNS. This CDR3 has 12 amino acids. CDR3 sequence reads: CASSVGRGKLFF. The CDR3, as DNA: TGTGCCAGCAGTGTTGGTCGGGGAAAACTGTTTTTT.

This clone was observed once. The V and J genes are TRBV6-5 and TRBJ2-2; the D gene is possibly TRBD1 (5 bases). CDR3 length equals 13 residues. V lost 4 bases, J lost 6 bases, and 9 bases lay in between. Germline CDR1 reads MNHEY; CDR2 reads SVGAGI. CDR3 DNA: TGTGCCAGCAGTTTTCAGGGCGCCGGGGAGCTGTTTTTT. It yields the protein CASSFQGAGELFF.

The genes are TRBV6-5 and TRBJ2-3, with TRBD2 matching over 7 bases. This CDR3 has 12 amino acids. V lost 9 bases, J lost 7 bases, and 7 bases stayed unmatched. Germline V gene data show CDR1 as MNHEY and CDR2 as SVGAGI. This CDR3 is CASLRERNTQYF. CDR3 coding DNA: TGTGCCAGTTTGCGGGAGCGCAATACGCAGTATTTT.

The chain employs TRBV7-9 and TRBJ2-3; 7 nucleotides match TRBD2. In germline, CDR1 is SEHNR, CDR2 FQNEAQ (reference sequence). This CDR3 is built from 13 residues. Losses at the gene ends were 1 base for V and 8 bases for J; bases not matched to a gene: 3. The CDR3 loop reads CASSLGGGGTQYF. CDR3 sequence (DNA): TGTGCCAGCAGCTTAGGTGGGGGGGGTACGCAGTATTTT.